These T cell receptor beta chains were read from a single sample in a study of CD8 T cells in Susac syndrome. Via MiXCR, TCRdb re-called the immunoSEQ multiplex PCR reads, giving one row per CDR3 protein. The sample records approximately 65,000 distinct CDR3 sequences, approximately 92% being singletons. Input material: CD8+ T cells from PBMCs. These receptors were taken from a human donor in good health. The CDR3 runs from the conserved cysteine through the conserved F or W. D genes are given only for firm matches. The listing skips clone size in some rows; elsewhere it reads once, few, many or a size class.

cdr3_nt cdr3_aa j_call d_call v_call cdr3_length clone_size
TGTGCCAGCAGTCCCCCTCCGGGGCGCAATGAGCAGTTCTTC CASSPPPGRNEQFF TRBJ2-1 . TRBV6-1 14 few
TGCGCCAGCAGCCAAACAGGTCTCGGCACTGAAGCTTTCTTT CASSQTGLGTEAFF TRBJ1-1 . TRBV4-1 14 .
TGTGCCAGCAGCCCCAAGATGTGGGGTGCTGGGGCCAACGTCCTGACTTTC CASSPKMWGAGANVLTF TRBJ2-6 . TRBV3-1 17 .
TGTGCCAGTAGTATCGGTCTCTCTGGAAACACCATATATTTT CASSIGLSGNTIYF TRBJ1-3 . TRBV19 14 .
TGTGCCATCAGTGAGTCGAGGGGTGAAGAGACCCAGTACTTC CAISESRGEETQYF TRBJ2-5 . TRBV10-3 14 .
TGTGCCAGCAGCTTAGGGATGACAGATACGCAGTATTTT CASSLGMTDTQYF TRBJ2-3 . TRBV7-2 13 .
TGTGCCAGCAGCGACGAGGACAGCACAAGTCGTGGCTACACCTTC CASSDEDSTSRGYTF TRBJ1-2 . TRBV3-1 15 .
TGTGCCAGCAGCGCCGGGGGGACAGGGGGCACTGAAGCTTTCTTT CASSAGGTGGTEAFF TRBJ1-1 TRBD1 TRBV9 15 .
TGCGCCAGCAGCCCACTCGGATTAGCGACGGGGAACGAGCAGTACTTC CASSPLGLATGNEQYF TRBJ2-7 . TRBV5-1 16 once
TGTGCCAGCAGTTTAGGGAGGGGCCCCCTGGGTGAGCAGTTCTTC CASSLGRGPLGEQFF TRBJ2-1 TRBD2 TRBV27 15 .